Listed below are T cell receptor beta chains from one sample, sequenced in a study of regulatory T cells in long-lasting Graves disease. TCRdb processed the multiplex PCR reads anew with MiXCR; each CDR3 protein has one entry. This table holds about 310,000 distinct CDR3 sequences, roughly 21% found once. This specimen consisted of peripheral blood mononuclear cells (PBMCs), obtained when the disease was refractory, from a patient treated with antithyroid drugs. Source of these receptors: a female donor with Graves disease. Both conserved end residues are part of each CDR3. The order of the fields is D gene, V gene, J gene, CDR3 protein. A D gene is named only where the DNA matches it firmly.

d_call: NA
v_call: TRBV4-3
j_call: TRBJ2-2
cdr3_aa: CASSQDSGQNTGELFF

d_call: NA
v_call: TRBV29-1
j_call: TRBJ2-5
cdr3_aa: CSVGGLLETQYF

d_call: NA
v_call: TRBV30
j_call: TRBJ2-2
cdr3_aa: CAWSVMGHPGELFF

d_call: NA
v_call: TRBV10-3
j_call: TRBJ1-4
cdr3_aa: CAIGAGLNEKLFF

d_call: TRBD1
v_call: TRBV19
j_call: TRBJ1-1
cdr3_aa: CASSGQGAIKNTEAFF

d_call: NA
v_call: TRBV28
j_call: TRBJ2-7
cdr3_aa: CASTGTFSYEQYF

d_call: NA
v_call: TRBV29-1
j_call: TRBJ1-1
cdr3_aa: CSVEVEWNTEAFF

d_call: NA
v_call: TRBV20-1
j_call: TRBJ2-1
cdr3_aa: CSASWGNYNEQFF

d_call: TRBD1
v_call: TRBV28
j_call: TRBJ2-5
cdr3_aa: CASSFRGFQETQYF

d_call: TRBD2
v_call: TRBV10-3
j_call: TRBJ2-2
cdr3_aa: CAISESLAGITGELFF

d_call: NA
v_call: TRBV6-5
j_call: TRBJ1-4
cdr3_aa: CASSYAGDEKLFF

d_call: TRBD1
v_call: TRBV6-1
j_call: TRBJ2-6
cdr3_aa: CASSPWTGRSGANVLTF

d_call: NA
v_call: TRBV7-9
j_call: TRBJ1-4
cdr3_aa: CASSLTQTNEKLFF

d_call: NA
v_call: TRBV19
j_call: TRBJ1-4
cdr3_aa: CASKETTDGFNEKLFF

d_call: TRBD2
v_call: TRBV7-2
j_call: TRBJ2-7
cdr3_aa: CASSPSWAGGLYEQYF